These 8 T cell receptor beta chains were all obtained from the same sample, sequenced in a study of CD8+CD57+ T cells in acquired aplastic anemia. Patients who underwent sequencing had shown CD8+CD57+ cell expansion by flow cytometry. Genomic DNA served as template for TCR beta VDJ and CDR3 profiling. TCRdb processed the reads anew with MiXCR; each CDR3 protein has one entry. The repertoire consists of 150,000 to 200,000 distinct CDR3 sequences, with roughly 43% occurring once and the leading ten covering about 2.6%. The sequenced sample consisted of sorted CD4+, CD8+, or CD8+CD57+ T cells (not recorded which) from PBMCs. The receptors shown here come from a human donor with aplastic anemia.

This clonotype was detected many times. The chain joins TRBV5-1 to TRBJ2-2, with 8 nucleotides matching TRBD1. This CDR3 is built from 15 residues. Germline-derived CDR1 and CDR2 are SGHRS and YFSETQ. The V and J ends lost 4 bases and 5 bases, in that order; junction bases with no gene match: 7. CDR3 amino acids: CASSGTGGDTGELFF. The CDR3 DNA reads TGCGCCAGCAGCGGTACAGGGGGTGATACCGGGGAGCTGTTTTTT.

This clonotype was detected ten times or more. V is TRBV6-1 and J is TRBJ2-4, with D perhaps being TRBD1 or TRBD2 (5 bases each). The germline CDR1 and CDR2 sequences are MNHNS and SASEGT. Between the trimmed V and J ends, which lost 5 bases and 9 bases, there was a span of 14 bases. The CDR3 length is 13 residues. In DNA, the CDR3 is TGTGCCAGCAGTCCCGATACTGGGGGCATTCAGTACTTC. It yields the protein CASSPDTGGIQYF.

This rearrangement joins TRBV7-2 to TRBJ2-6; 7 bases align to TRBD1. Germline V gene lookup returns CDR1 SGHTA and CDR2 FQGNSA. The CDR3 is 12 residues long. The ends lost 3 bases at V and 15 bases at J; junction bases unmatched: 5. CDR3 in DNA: TGTGCCAGCAGCTTGAGGGACAGTTCCCTGACTTTC. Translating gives CASSLRDSSLTF.

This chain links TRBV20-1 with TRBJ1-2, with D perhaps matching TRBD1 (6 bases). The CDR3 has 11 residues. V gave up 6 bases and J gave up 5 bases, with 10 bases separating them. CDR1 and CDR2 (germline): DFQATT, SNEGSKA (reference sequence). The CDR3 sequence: CSASQGYGYTF. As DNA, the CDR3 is TGCAGTGCGTCCCAGGGGTATGGCTACACCTTC.

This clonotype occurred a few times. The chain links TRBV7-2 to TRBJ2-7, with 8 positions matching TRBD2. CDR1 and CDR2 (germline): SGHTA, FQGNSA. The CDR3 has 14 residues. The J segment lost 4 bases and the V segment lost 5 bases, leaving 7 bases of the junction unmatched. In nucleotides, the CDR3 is TGTGCCAGCAGCAAGGGGGGACTAGAGTACGAGCAGTACTTC. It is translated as CASSKGGLEYEQYF.

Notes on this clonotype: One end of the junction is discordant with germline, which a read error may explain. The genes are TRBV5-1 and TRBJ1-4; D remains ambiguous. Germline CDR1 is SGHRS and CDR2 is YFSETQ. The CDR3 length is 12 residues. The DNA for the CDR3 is TGCGCCGGCAGCTTTGCTAATGAAAAACTGTTTTTT. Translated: CAGSFANEKLFF.

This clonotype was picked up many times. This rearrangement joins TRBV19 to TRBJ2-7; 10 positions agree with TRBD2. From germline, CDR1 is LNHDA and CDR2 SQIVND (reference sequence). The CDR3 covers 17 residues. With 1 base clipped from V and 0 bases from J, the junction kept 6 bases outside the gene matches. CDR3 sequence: CASSIVPSGSFSYEQYF. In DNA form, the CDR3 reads TGTGCCAGTAGTATAGTTCCTAGCGGGAGCTTCTCCTACGAGCAGTACTTC.

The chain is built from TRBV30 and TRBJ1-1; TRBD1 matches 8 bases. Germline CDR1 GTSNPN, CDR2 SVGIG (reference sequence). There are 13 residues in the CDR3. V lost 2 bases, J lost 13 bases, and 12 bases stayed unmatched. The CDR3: CAWSRQGLPWNFF. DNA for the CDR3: TGTGCCTGGAGTCGACAGGGGTTGCCTTGGAATTTCTTT.